These 12 T cell receptor beta chains originate from one sample sequenced in a study of CD8+CD57+ T cells in acquired aplastic anemia. Researchers used genomic DNA as the template to profile TCR beta VDJ and CDR3. One entry per CDR3 protein, called by TCRdb with MiXCR from the reads. The sample lists roughly 51,000 distinct CDR3 sequences; about two thirds were seen once. What was sequenced was sorted CD4+, CD8+, or CD8+CD57+ T cells (not recorded which) from PBMCs. These receptors were collected from a human donor in good health, serving as a control.

The chain combines TRBV9 with TRBJ1-2; TRBD1 is a possible D gene (5 bases). The germline V gene has CDR1 SGDLS and CDR2 YYNGEE. V gave up 0 bases and J gave up 8 bases, with 8 bases separating them. The CDR3 has 12 amino acids. For the CDR3, the DNA is TGTGCCAGCAGCGTAGAGGGGTGGGGCTACACCTTC. Amino acid sequence: CASSVEGWGYTF.

The chain combines TRBV7-8 with TRBJ1-6, with D possibly TRBD1 on 5 matching bases. This CDR3 is 15 amino acids long. V was pared by 3 bases and J by 3 bases, with 9 bases between. CDR1 is SGHVS and CDR2 is FQNEAQ in the germline V gene. CDR3 nucleotide sequence: TGTGCCAGCAGCTTGGGACTCAACTATAATTCACCCCTCCACTTT. As protein: CASSLGLNYNSPLHF.

J is TRBJ2-7 and V is TRBV2, with 7 positions matching TRBD1. Trimming cost V 6 bases and J 2 bases; bases outside gene matches: 4. CDR1 is SNHLY, CDR2 FYNNEI, per germline. The CDR3 is 13 residues long. In DNA form, the CDR3 reads TGTGCCAGCAGCAGGGACAGCACCTACGAGCAGTACTTC. This encodes CASSRDSTYEQYF. Filled out from reference TRBV2 and TRBJ2-7, the complete variable domain reads EPEVTQTPSHQVTQMGQEVILRCVPISNHLYFYWYRQILGQKVEFLVSFYNNEISEKSEIFDDQFSVERPDGSNFTLKIRSTKLEDSAMYFCASSRDSTYEQYFGPGTRLTVT.

The chain has TRBV24-1 and TRBJ2-1; possible D gene TRBD1, 6 bases. The V end was cut by 4 bases, the J end by 7 bases, with 13 bases between. The CDR3 runs to 14 residues. Per the germline V gene, CDR1 is KGHDR and CDR2 is SFDVKD. In nucleotides, the CDR3 is TGTGCCACCAGTGACCTACAGGGTTTGAATGAGCAGTTCTTC. Its translation is CATSDLQGLNEQFF.

V gene TRBV7-9 combines with J gene TRBJ2-5, with D tentatively TRBD1 or TRBD2 (6 bases each). Trimming removed 5 bases at V and 13 bases at J, with 14 bases between. There are 11 residues in the CDR3. CDR1 and CDR2 from the germline V gene are SEHNR and FQNEAQ (reference sequence). The CDR3 coding sequence is TGTGCCAGCAGCCCCTCGGGGGCCCTGTACTTC. Amino acids: CASSPSGALYF.

The chain is built from TRBV25-1 and TRBJ2-7; TRBD1 matches 7 bases. The trim removed 9 bases at V and 3 bases at J, leaving 14 bases unmatched. The CDR3 totals 15 residues. The germline V gene has CDR1 MGHDK and CDR2 SYGVNS. The CDR3 is CASSPFWGTVYEQYF. The CDR3 DNA reads TGTGCCAGTAGCCCCTTTTGGGGGACAGTCTACGAGCAGTACTTC.

This sequence joins TRBV29-1 and TRBJ1-1, with a weak D call TRBD1 (6 bases). The germline CDR1 and CDR2 sequences are SQVTM and ANQGSEA. Trimming shortened V by 4 bases and J by 2 bases, and 17 bases separated the two germline ends. CDR3 length equals 15 residues. DNA of the CDR3: TGCAGCGTTGCCAGGGGTGTGGGTCGAAACACTGAAGCTTTCTTT. Protein: CSVARGVGRNTEAFF.

This clonotype was seen a single time. The chain has TRBV10-2 and TRBJ1-5, with 8 bases matching TRBD1. The junction had 10 bases not matched to a gene; V was cut back by 3 bases and J by 6 bases. Germline V gene sequence: CDR1 WSHSY, CDR2 SAAADI. There are 16 residues in the CDR3. The CDR3 here is CASSDAQGVRRQPQHF. The CDR3 nucleotides are TGCGCCAGCAGTGATGCACAGGGGGTGCGGCGTCAGCCCCAGCATTTT.

V and J are TRBV29-1 and TRBJ2-7; 8 bases line up with TRBD1. CDR3 size: 13 residues. The junction had 6 bases not matched to a gene; V was cut back by 7 bases and J by 1 base. Looked up from germline, CDR1 is SQVTM and CDR2 is ANQGSEA. DNA for the CDR3: TGCAGCGCCGGCGACAGGGGTTCCTACGAGCAGTACTTC. As protein: CSAGDRGSYEQYF.

This chain joins TRBV6-1 and TRBJ1-6; 7 nucleotides agree with TRBD1. Losses at the gene ends were 11 bases for V and 13 bases for J; bases not matched to a gene: 14. There are 13 residues in the CDR3. Germline lookup yields CDR1 MNHNS and CDR2 SASEGT. CDR3 sequence (DNA): TGTGCCGGGGGGGACAGCTCAGTGCTCCCCCTCCACTTT. Amino acid sequence: CAGGDSSVLPLHF.

The J gene is TRBJ2-1, the V gene TRBV27; 10 bases line up with TRBD2. The V and J ends lost 6 bases and 0 bases, in that order; junction bases with no gene match: 5. Germline V CDR1 and CDR2: MNHEY, SMNVEV (reference sequence). The CDR3 has 16 amino acids. The CDR3 DNA reads as TGTGCCAGCAGGGAGGGACTAGCGACCTCCTACAATGAGCAGTTCTTC. Protein: CASREGLATSYNEQFF.

The chain joins TRBV20-1 to TRBJ2-3; 8 nucleotides align to TRBD2. Per germline, CDR1 DFQATT and CDR2 SNEGSKA (reference sequence). The CDR3 is made up of 13 amino acids. V shed 3 bases, J shed 5 bases, and the junction held 4 bases outside the gene matches. This CDR3 reads CSASGRAIDTQYF. CDR3 DNA sequence: TGCAGTGCTAGCGGGAGGGCCATAGATACGCAGTATTTT.